This T cell receptor beta chain was captured by sequencing in a study of blood T cell repertoires in COVID-19. Repertoires were generated with immunoSEQ multiplex PCR, while TCRdb's copy carries only in-frame clones and drops some. This sample has about 240,000 clones; roughly 80% occur once, and the top ten carry roughly a tenth. The CDR3 has 16 amino acids. V was shortened by 8 bases and J by 0 bases, with 15 bases between the two germline ends. The germline CDR1 and CDR2 sequences are KGHDR and SFDVKD. This chain joins TRBV24-1 and TRBJ2-2; possible D gene TRBD2, 7 bases. This clonotype originated in a woman older than 75 with acute or convalescent COVID-19. The sequenced material came from peripheral blood. CDR3 bases: TGTGCCACCACTCTTTGGGGGGGCTCGAACACCGGGGAGCTGTTTTTT. It encodes CATTLWGGSNTGELFF.